A selection of T cell receptor beta chains follows, all from one sample in a study of stem cell transplantation in POMP-related autoinflammatory disease. The assay was immunoSEQ multiplex PCR, and TCRdb's table has in-frame clones only and misses some. Of some 68,000 clones detected, approximately 91% appear once; the ten largest clones hold around 0.72%. The sample was CD4+ T cells from PBMCs, taken after stem cell transplantation. These TCRs come from a human patient with POMP-related autoinflammation and immune dysregulation (PRAID). The graft donor may account for some of the T cells. Each CDR3 is given with its conserved first and last residue. A D gene is named only where the DNA matches it firmly. Not every row has a clone size; where given, it reads once, few, many or a size class.

clone size	D gene	V gene	J gene	CDR3 DNA	CDR3 protein
.	.	TRBV12-5	TRBJ2-7	TGTGCTAGTGGTTCCGCCCTGAGGCGCTCCTACGAGCAGTACTTC	CASGSALRRSYEQYF
.	TRBD1	TRBV7-9	TRBJ2-5	TGTGCCAGCAGCTCCGGGACAGACGGATGGACCCAGTACTTC	CASSSGTDGWTQYF
.	.	TRBV6-1	TRBJ2-1	TGTGCCAGCAGTGATCTTCGGGGGATACAAGGCCTCGGGGATAATGAGCAGTTCTTC	CASSDLRGIQGLGDNEQFF
.	.	TRBV7-9	TRBJ2-2	TGTGCCAGCAGCTTAGGTGGCAGGAACACCGGGGAGCTGTTTTTT	CASSLGGRNTGELFF
once	.	TRBV7-9	TRBJ1-4	TGTGCCAGCAGCTTAGGGACACATGAAAAACTGTTTTTT	CASSLGTHEKLFF
.	TRBD1	TRBV28	TRBJ2-1	TGTGCCACGACGGGACAGTACAATGAGCAGTTCTTC	CATTGQYNEQFF
.	.	TRBV6-5	TRBJ1-1	TGTGCCAGCAGTTACTCCGGAGTTACGAACACTGAAGCTTTCTTT	CASSYSGVTNTEAFF
.	.	TRBV18	TRBJ1-5	TGTGCCAGCTCACCAGTTCGGGCATCCGGGACACTCAATCAGCCCCAGCATTTT	CASSPVRASGTLNQPQHF
.	TRBD2	TRBV28	TRBJ2-3	TGTGCCAGCAACCAACTAGCGGGAGGGCGTACAGATACGCAGTATTTT	CASNQLAGGRTDTQYF
.	TRBD1	TRBV28	TRBJ2-1	TGTGCCAGCATCACCTGGACAGGGTTCTACAATGAGCAGTTCTTC	CASITWTGFYNEQFF
.	TRBD2	TRBV29-1	TRBJ2-1	TGCAGCGTTAGCGGGAGGGCCGGCAATGAGCAGTTCTTC	CSVSGRAGNEQFF
.	.	TRBV18	TRBJ2-2	TGTGCCAGCTCACCACGGGTGGCGGGCCTCACCGGGGAGCTGTTTTTT	CASSPRVAGLTGELFF
few	.	TRBV3-1/TRBV3-2	TRBJ1-3	TGTGCCAGCAGCCACTTGACGTACGGAAACACCATATATTTT	CASSHLTYGNTIYF
.	.	TRBV4-1	TRBJ2-7	TGCGCCAGCAGCCAAGTCGTCGGATTGCTATTCTCCTACGAGCAGTACTTC	CASSQVVGLLFSYEQYF
once	.	TRBV13	TRBJ1-2	TGTGCCAGCAACCTAGGGGGGGGCGTTAACTATGGCTACACCTTC	CASNLGGGVNYGYTF
.	TRBD1	TRBV5-1	TRBJ1-3	TGCGCCAGCAGCCCCCAGGGGGCCAGCTCTGGAAACACCATATATTTT	CASSPQGASSGNTIYF
.	TRBD1	TRBV19	TRBJ1-1	TGTGCCAGTAGTTCGACAGGGGTTTCGCTAAGGAACACTGAAGCTTTCTTT	CASSSTGVSLRNTEAFF
.	TRBD1	TRBV28	TRBJ1-5	TGTGCCAGCAGTTCCCGTTCAGGGGGCAGTTATCAGCCCCAGCATTTT	CASSSRSGGSYQPQHF
.	.	TRBV2	TRBJ2-1	TGTGCCAGCAGCCCTGCTAATGAGCAGTTCTTC	CASSPANEQFF
.	.	TRBV6-2/TRBV6-3	TRBJ1-1	TGTGCCAGCAGTTACAGGGGCCTCGGGACCTTCACTGAAGCTTTCTTT	CASSYRGLGTFTEAFF
.	TRBD2	TRBV7-2	TRBJ2-1	TGTGCCAGCAGCTTGGGACTAACCTACAATGAGCAGTTCTTC	CASSLGLTYNEQFF
.	.	TRBV5-1	TRBJ1-1	TGCGCCAGCAGCCGACTAGGACACCCGAACACTGAAGCTTTCTTT	CASSRLGHPNTEAFF
.	TRBD2	TRBV7-2	TRBJ2-1	TGTGCCAGCAGCCTTCGGACTAGCGGGAGGGCCTTTTACAATGAGCAGTTCTTC	CASSLRTSGRAFYNEQFF
.	.	TRBV20-1	TRBJ1-4	TGCAGTGTTTGGGACAATGAAAAACTGTTTTTT	CSVWDNEKLFF
.	.	TRBV6-5	TRBJ2-2	TGTGCCAGCATGGGCGTCATAAGGGCCGGGGAGCTGTTTTTT	CASMGVIRAGELFF
once	.	TRBV3-1/TRBV3-2	TRBJ2-4	TGTGCCAGCAGCCACGGGGTGGGACTAGCCAAAAACATTCAGTACTTC	CASSHGVGLAKNIQYF
.	.	TRBV6-4	TRBJ2-1	TGTGCCAGCAGCGACTCTGCCCAGACTTTCTACAATGAGCAGTTCTTC	CASSDSAQTFYNEQFF
once	.	TRBV5-1	TRBJ1-1	TGCGCCAGCAGCTTGGTTTCGGGAGAAGCTTCGAACACTGAAGCTTTCTTT	CASSLVSGEASNTEAFF
.	.	TRBV7-2	TRBJ2-1	TGTGCCAGCAGCTTACCGTCCCTCAGTGAGCAGTTCTTC	CASSLPSLSEQFF
.	.	TRBV5-1	TRBJ2-1	TGCGCCAGCAGTGCGGAAGACAGTACCTACAATGAGCAGTTCTTC	CASSAEDSTYNEQFF
.	TRBD2	TRBV28	TRBJ2-3	TGTGCCAGCGGTCAGACTAGCGGGGGCAATTGGGGAGATACGCAGTATTTT	CASGQTSGGNWGDTQYF
.	TRBD1	TRBV29-1	TRBJ2-1	TGCAGCGTTGAAAACTTGACAGGGAACTCCTACAATGAGCAGTTCTTC	CSVENLTGNSYNEQFF
.	.	TRBV5-1	TRBJ1-4	TGCGCCAGCAGCTTGGAGGTGGCAGAGAATGAAAAACTGTTTTTT	CASSLEVAENEKLFF
.	TRBD1	TRBV19	TRBJ2-7	TGTGCCAGTAGTAGAGTAGGACAGGGGGCCTACGAGCAGTACTTC	CASSRVGQGAYEQYF
.	.	TRBV29-1	TRBJ2-2	TGCAGCGTTGACAGGGCCACAGGGGGGGAGCTGTTTTTT	CSVDRATGGELFF
once	TRBD1	TRBV5-1	TRBJ2-1	TGCGCCAGCAGTCGGCGAGACAGGGTGACCTACAATGAGCAGTTCTTC	CASSRRDRVTYNEQFF
.	.	TRBV12-3/TRBV12-4	TRBJ1-1	TGTGCCAGCAGTTTAAGGAACACTGAAGCTTTCTTT	CASSLRNTEAFF
.	.	TRBV25-1	TRBJ1-2	TGTGCCAGCAGTGGCAGGGGAGGACAGCTTAACTATGGCTACACCTTC	CASSGRGGQLNYGYTF
.	.	TRBV24-1	TRBJ1-2	TGTGCCACCAGTAAAGGACCGGAGTTCTATGGCTACACCTTC	CATSKGPEFYGYTF
.	.	TRBV28	TRBJ2-3	TGTGCCAGCAGCCGACAGGGGAGGGGGAGGACAGATACGCAGTATTTT	CASSRQGRGRTDTQYF
.	.	TRBV12-3/TRBV12-4	TRBJ2-1	TGTGCCAGCAGTGGGGGACGGTACAATGAGCAGTTCTTC	CASSGGRYNEQFF
.	.	TRBV6-2/TRBV6-3	TRBJ1-1	TGTGCCAGCAGTTTAAACCTAGGTGAAGCTTTCTTT	CASSLNLGEAFF
.	TRBD1	TRBV2	TRBJ1-1	TGTGCCAGCCGGGACAGTGGACCTAACACTGAAGCTTTCTTT	CASRDSGPNTEAFF
.	TRBD1	TRBV4-1	TRBJ2-5	TGCGCCAGCAGCCCGGAAGACCCCACTCGGGACAGAAAAGAGACCCAGTACTTC	CASSPEDPTRDRKETQYF
few	.	TRBV2	TRBJ1-5	TGTGCCAGCAGTGAAACAGTCAATAGCAATCAGCCCCAGCATTTT	CASSETVNSNQPQHF
.	.	TRBV10-2	TRBJ1-5	TGCGCCAGCAGTGAGTTGGGAGGGATATATAGCAATCAGCCCCAGCATTTT	CASSELGGIYSNQPQHF
.	.	TRBV10-3	TRBJ1-4	TGTGCCATCAGTGACAGGAATGAAAAACTGTTTTTT	CAISDRNEKLFF
.	TRBD2	TRBV19	TRBJ2-1	TGTGCCACCAGGTCCCGGGAGGCTCTCTACAATGAGCAGTTCTTC	CATRSREALYNEQFF
.	TRBD1	TRBV5-1	TRBJ2-5	TGCGCCAGCACCTCGGCAGGGGGACGCCAAGAGACCCAGTACTTC	CASTSAGGRQETQYF
.	TRBD1	TRBV5-1	TRBJ2-2	TGCGCCAGCAGCCTCTCCGGACAGGGGAACACCGGGGAGCTGTTTTTT	CASSLSGQGNTGELFF
once	.	TRBV14	TRBJ1-3	TGTGCCAGCAGCCAAGATGCCTGGTCTGGAAACACCATATATTTT	CASSQDAWSGNTIYF